This T cell receptor beta chain was recovered during a study of CD8 T cells in Susac syndrome. Across the study: Intravenous immunoglobulin alone or corticosteroids were being given to patients with Susac syndrome at blood draw, unless they were therapy-naive. Study outcomes and limitations: Expansion of clones was not seen in the CD4+ T cell repertoires of Susac syndrome.

The patients with Susac syndrome satisfied recently defined diagnostic criteria for either definite or probable disease. RNA, at about 0.45 to 1 ug, was reverse transcribed with random hexamers. A multiplex approach, immunoSEQ multiplex PCR, amplified TCR beta CDR3 across 54 Vbeta and 13 Jbeta. Each CDR3 protein gets one entry after TCRdb re-called the immunoSEQ multiplex PCR reads with MiXCR. The sample lists more than 110,000 distinct CDR3 sequences, over 90% occurring once. V dropped 1 base and J dropped 4; count of bases not matched to a gene: 5. The CDR3 extends over 15 amino acids. CDR1 SGHTA and CDR2 FQGNSA come from the germline V gene. Of note for this clonotype: Its specificity is not known.

The sequenced sample consisted of CD4+ T cells from PBMCs. The chain carries TRBV7-2 and TRBJ2-5; 8 nucleotides agree with TRBD2. This receptor was identified in a human donor with Susac syndrome. The CDR3 DNA reads as TGTGCCAGCAGCTTAGTAGCGGGGATGGGAGAGACCCAGTACTTC. Residues: CASSLVAGMGETQYF.